This passage covers 11 T cell receptor beta chains from one sample sequenced in a study of OX40 agonist ivuxolimab in advanced cancers. Assay: immunoSEQ multiplex PCR; the TCRdb copy retains only in-frame clones and omits some. The table has over 70,000 clones, 93% seen once. The specimen comprised CD4+ or CD8+ T cells sorted from blood, sampled in a trial of the OX40 agonist ivuxolimab. These receptor sequences come from an adult with an advanced solid tumor such as melanoma, head and neck, liver or kidney cancer.

Here the CDR3 reads CASSQDGRQNQPQHF. In DNA, the CDR3 is TGCGCCAGCAGCCAAGATGGACGGCAAAATCAGCCCCAGCATTTT. V usage is TRBV4-1 and J usage is TRBJ1-5; D gene ambiguous. Trimming left V 0 bases short and J 4 bases short, with 10 bases between. CDR3 length: 15 amino acids. The germline V gene encodes CDR1 MGHRA and CDR2 YSYEKL.

The rearrangement joins TRBV5-1 to TRBJ2-1; D is unresolved. This CDR3 is built from 13 residues. The germline V and J ends were trimmed by 0 bases and 4 bases, with 5 bases remaining between them. The germline V gene has CDR1 SGHRS and CDR2 YFSETQ. This chain's CDR3 is CASSLEPYNEQFF. The CDR3 bases are TGCGCCAGCAGCTTGGAACCTTACAATGAGCAGTTCTTC.

This chain uses TRBV7-8 with TRBJ1-3; tentatively, D is TRBD1 (5 bases). The germline gives CDR1 SGHVS, CDR2 FQNEAQ. Trimming took 4 bases from V and 0 from J, leaving 28 bases between them. The CDR3 sequence is 21 residues long. The CDR3 region is CASSWDPGRQGQRFSGNTIYF. In DNA form, the CDR3 reads TGTGCCAGCAGCTGGGACCCGGGACGGCAAGGGCAGCGTTTCTCTGGAAACACCATATATTTT.

A remark on this clone: The germline gene is not matched at one end of the junction; a read error may be the cause. This chain connects TRBV7-7 to TRBJ2-1, with D hard to call. Looked up from germline, CDR1 is SSHAT and CDR2 is FNYEAQ (reference sequence). This CDR3 has 13 residues. The DNA for the CDR3 is TGTGCTAGCAGCCCCGGTTCCTACAATGAGCAGTTCTTC. Translating it yields CASSPGSYNEQFF.

For this clone: Sequence at one end of the junction differs from germline and may be a read error. The chain carries TRBV7-7 and TRBJ2-5, with 14 positions matching TRBD2. The CDR3 contains 18 residues. Germline CDR1 reads SSHAT; CDR2 reads FNYEAQ (reference sequence). This CDR3 is CASSGGTSGSEYQGTQYF. As DNA, the CDR3 is TGTGCTAGCAGCGGGGGGACTAGCGGGAGCGAGTACCAAGGGACCCAGTACTTC. Looking up the rest from reference TRBV7-7 and TRBJ2-5 gives the full variable domain: GAGVSQSPRYKVTKRGQDVTLRCDPISSHATLYWYQQALGQGPEFLTYFNYEAQPDKSGLPSDRFSAERPEGSISTLTIQRTEQRDSAMYRCASSGGTSGSEYQGTQYFGPGTRLLVL.

The genes are TRBV6-6 and TRBJ1-1, with D maybe TRBD1 (6 bases). Germline V CDR1 and CDR2: MNHNY, SVGAGI (reference sequence). The CDR3 runs 16 residues. V gave up 6 bases and J gave up 6 bases, with 23 bases separating them. This CDR3 is CASSHVGGRGAAEAFF. CDR3 coding DNA: TGTGCCAGCAGCCACGTAGGGGGGCGTGGGGCCGCTGAAGCTTTCTTT.

J is TRBJ1-1 and V is TRBV7-3; 8 nucleotides align to TRBD1. The length of the CDR3 is 15 residues. V was clipped by 2 bases and J by 5 bases; unmatched bases: 7. Germline V gives CDR1 SGHTA, CDR2 FQGTGA. In nucleotides, the CDR3 is TGTGCCAGCAGCTTATACCCGACAGGGGTAACTGAAGCTTTCTTT. This codes for CASSLYPTGVTEAFF. Using reference TRBV7-3 and TRBJ1-1 for the parts outside the CDR3, the full variable domain is GAGVSQTPSNKVTEKGKYVELRCDPISGHTALYWYRQSLGQGPEFLIYFQGTGAADDSGLPNDRFFAVRPEGSVSTLKIQRTERGDSAVYLCASSLYPTGVTEAFFGQGTRLTVV.

This clone was picked up a small number of times. Other DNA sequences in the same sample also yield this CDR3. The chain is built from TRBV27 and TRBJ1-1, with a possible D match to TRBD1 (6 bases). The V end lost 5 bases, the J end lost 1 base, and 8 bases lay between the germline ends. This CDR3 is 13 amino acids long. Germline CDR1 is MNHEY and CDR2 is SMNVEV (reference sequence). The DNA for the CDR3 is TGTGCCAGCAGTGCGACAGGGAACACTGAAGCTTTCTTT. Amino acids: CASSATGNTEAFF.

The chain links TRBV19 to TRBJ1-1; 8 nucleotides line up with TRBD1. J lost 5 bases, V lost 3 bases, and 5 bases had no gene match. This CDR3 has 14 residues. Per the germline V gene, CDR1 is LNHDA and CDR2 is SQIVND (reference sequence). This CDR3 is CASSIAGGITEAFF. Here the CDR3 DNA reads TGTGCCAGTAGTATTGCAGGGGGCATAACTGAAGCTTTCTTT.

V is TRBV4-1 and J is TRBJ1-1; the D gene is possibly TRBD1 (6 bases). The CDR3 sequence is 15 residues long. V dropped 1 base and J dropped 4 bases, with 13 bases sitting between them. CDR1 is MGHRA, CDR2 YSYEKL, per germline. CDR3 protein: CASSQGGQSGTEAFF. CDR3 nucleotide sequence: TGCGCCAGCAGCCAAGGCGGACAGTCGGGCACTGAAGCTTTCTTT.

This chain uses TRBV7-8 with TRBJ2-7, with D possibly matching TRBD1 (6 bases). The CDR3 is 14 amino acids. Germline lookup yields CDR1 SGHVS and CDR2 FQNEAQ. V was pared by 5 bases and J by 4 bases, with 15 bases between. This chain's CDR3 is CASSPGGRAYEQYF. CDR3 nucleotide sequence: TGTGCCAGCAGCCCTGGGGGCAGGGCTTACGAGCAGTACTTC.